One and the same sample provided the 23 T cell receptor beta chains below, sequenced in a study of identical twins. TCRdb reprocessed the 5' RACE reads with MiXCR, giving one entry per CDR3 protein. This sample has roughly 350,000 distinct CDR3 sequences, with 9% found just once. Sequences were obtained from naive T cells sorted from blood. These receptors all come from a woman aged 50 to 65 in good health.

This chain links TRBV21-1 with TRBJ1-6. TRBV21-1 counts as a pseudogene. The CDR3 covers 14 residues. CDR3 protein: CASSKHRLNSPLHF. DNA for the CDR3: TGTGCCAGCAGCAAACACAGACTAAATTCACCCCTCCACTTT.

This clonotype was seen a few times. J is TRBJ2-7 and V is TRBV6-5; 10 bases are a match to TRBD2. With V trimmed by 6 bases and J by 3 bases, 14 bases remained unmatched. This CDR3 is 17 amino acids long. Germline V lookup: CDR1 MNHEY, CDR2 SVGAGI. This CDR3 reads CASSLLTSGMLGYEQYF. CDR3 nucleotide sequence: TGTGCCAGCAGCCTCCTAACTAGCGGGATGCTTGGCTACGAGCAGTACTTC.

This chain connects TRBV24-1 to TRBJ2-7, with TRBD2 matching over 14 bases. The V segment lost 5 bases and the J segment 2 bases; nucleotides outside the gene matches: 4. This CDR3 is 16 amino acids long. CDR1 and CDR2 from the germline V gene are KGHDR and SFDVKD. CDR3 residues: CATSVQTSGRAYEQYV. The CDR3 DNA follows: TGTGCCACCAGTGTCCAGACTAGCGGGAGGGCCTACGAGCAGTACGTC.

Only a few counts were recorded for this clonotype. This chain connects TRBV5-1 to TRBJ1-2; possibly TRBD1 for D (5 bases). Germline V lookup: CDR1 SGHRS, CDR2 YFSETQ. This CDR3 contains 17 residues. The V gene lost 4 bases and the J gene lost 1 base, with 20 bases spanning the gap. CDR3 loop: CASSPTSRLGDNYGYTF. The CDR3 DNA reads TGCGCCAGCAGCCCAACCAGCCGCTTAGGGGATAACTATGGCTACACCTTC. The full variable domain, rest sourced from reference TRBV5-1 and TRBJ1-2, is KAGVTQTPRYLIKTRGQQVTLSCSPISGHRSVSWYQQTPGQGLQFLFEYFSETQRNKGNFPGRFSGRQFSNSRSEMNVSTLELGDSALYLCASSPTSRLGDNYGYTFGSGTRLTVV.

This chain uses TRBV24-1 with TRBJ2-5; TRBD2 agrees at 8 bases. The CDR3 covers 15 residues. CDR1 is KGHDR and CDR2 is SFDVKD in the germline V gene. Germline trimming cut 3 bases from V and 5 bases from J; bases unmatched to any gene: 7. CDR3 sequence reads: CATSDPAGVWETQYF. CDR3 nucleotides: TGTGCCACCAGTGATCCAGCGGGAGTATGGGAGACCCAGTACTTC.

This clonotype was found a few times. V and J are TRBV4-1 and TRBJ2-7, with 7 bases fitting TRBD1. The CDR3 loop spans 13 amino acids. Trimming took 5 bases from V and 2 from J; bases not matched to a gene: 3. CDR1 is MGHRA and CDR2 is YSYEKL in the germline V gene. CDR3 protein: CASSADRTYEQYV. In DNA form, the CDR3 reads TGCGCCAGCAGCGCGGACAGGACCTACGAGCAGTACGTC.

This clonotype was picked up many times. The chain uses TRBV20-1 and TRBJ2-2, with TRBD2 as a possible D gene (6 bases). Germline loops: CDR1 DFQATT, CDR2 SNEGSKA (reference sequence). Trimming removed 6 bases at V and 3 bases at J, with 17 bases between. The CDR3 has 15 residues. CDR3 region: CSALQGGFYTGELFF. CDR3 coding DNA: TGCAGTGCCCTGCAGGGAGGATTTTACACCGGGGAGCTGTTTTTT.

The V and J genes are TRBV12-3 or TRBV12-4 and TRBJ2-3, with 8 bases matching TRBD2. This CDR3 spans 15 amino acids. The V and J ends lost 6 bases and 4 bases, in that order; junction bases with no gene match: 9. DNA of the CDR3: TGTGCCAGCAGGACACAAGCGGGAGCTTCAGATACGCAGTATTTT. Protein: CASRTQAGASDTQYF.

This clonotype was detected only a few times. The V gene is TRBV20-1, the J gene TRBJ2-5, with D maybe TRBD2 (5 bases). Trimming took off 4 bases at V and 2 bases at J, with 20 bases between the two ends. The germline CDR1 and CDR2 sequences are DFQATT and SNEGSKA (reference sequence). The CDR3 has 16 amino acids. Here the CDR3 reads CSAKGDMAGKQETQYF. Here the CDR3 DNA reads TGCAGTGCTAAGGGCGATATGGCGGGTAAACAAGAGACCCAGTACTTC.

This chain joins TRBV12-3 or TRBV12-4 and TRBJ1-4; 9 bases agree with TRBD1. This CDR3 is 14 amino acids long. The junction had 4 bases not matched to a gene; V was cut back by 6 bases and J by 5 bases. CDR3 sequence (DNA): TGTGCCAGCAGACAGGGGGCGGAGAATGAAAAACTGTTTTTT. This codes for CASRQGAENEKLFF.

This clonotype was picked up a small number of times. This rearrangement joins TRBV5-1 to TRBJ2-1; the match to TRBD2 covers 8 bases. The germline V gene has CDR1 SGHRS and CDR2 YFSETQ. The length of the CDR3 is 17 residues. The junction had 11 bases not matched to a gene; V was cut back by 4 bases and J by 2 bases. CDR3 protein: CASSPLRGSGTYNEQFF. CDR3 nucleotide sequence: TGCGCCAGCAGCCCCCTAAGGGGTAGCGGGACCTACAATGAGCAGTTCTTC.

The table lists this clonotype with many counts. The J gene is TRBJ2-1, the V gene TRBV5-1, with 8 bases identical to TRBD2. Per the germline V gene, CDR1 is SGHRS and CDR2 is YFSETQ. CDR3 size: 17 residues. V was clipped by 8 bases and J by 8 bases; unmatched bases: 21. CDR3 protein: CASTPEKGTRVVDEQFF. The CDR3 nucleotides are TGCGCCAGTACACCGGAAAAAGGGACTAGGGTTGTTGATGAGCAGTTCTTC. Variable domain in full (rest from reference TRBV5-1 and TRBJ2-1): KAGVTQTPRYLIKTRGQQVTLSCSPISGHRSVSWYQQTPGQGLQFLFEYFSETQRNKGNFPGRFSGRQFSNSRSEMNVSTLELGDSALYLCASTPEKGTRVVDEQFFGPGTRLTVL.

This clonotype was detected a few times. The chain has TRBV3-1 and TRBJ1-1; D remains ambiguous. Germline V lookup: CDR1 LGHDT, CDR2 YNNKEL (reference sequence). The V gene lost 1 base and the J gene lost 4 bases, with 10 bases spanning the gap. The length of the CDR3 is 14 residues. CDR3 protein: CASSQGTHGTEAFF. CDR3 nucleotides: TGTGCCAGCAGCCAAGGGACCCATGGCACTGAAGCTTTCTTT.

This clonotype has more than one count but fewer than ten. The chain has TRBV5-8 and TRBJ1-1; the D is unclear. The CDR3 sequence is 15 residues long. Trimming took off 0 bases at V and 4 bases at J, with 13 bases between the two ends. The germline V gene has CDR1 SGHTS and CDR2 YDEGEE. CDR3 nucleotide sequence: TGTGCCAGCAGCTTGGGGGCCCCGGGGATCACTGAAGCTTTCTTT. It translates to CASSLGAPGITEAFF.

V is TRBV5-1 and J is TRBJ2-4; 9 bases align to TRBD2. Germline V gene lookup returns CDR1 SGHRS and CDR2 YFSETQ. The CDR3 totals 14 residues. V lost 0 bases to trimming and J lost 6 bases; unmatched junction nucleotides: 1. Written as DNA, the CDR3 is TGCGCCAGCAGCTTGGGACTAGCGGTAAACATTCAGTACTTC. Its translation is CASSLGLAVNIQYF.

This clonotype came up a few times. The chain combines TRBV11-2 with TRBJ2-2; the D is unclear. CDR3 length: 15 amino acids. The ends were cut back, 1 base at V and 2 bases at J, with 8 bases in the middle. From germline, CDR1 is SGHAT and CDR2 FQNNGV. The CDR3 spells CASSLGALNTGELFF. CDR3 coding DNA: TGTGCCAGCAGCTTAGGAGCGCTTAACACCGGGGAGCTGTTTTTT. Using reference TRBV11-2 and TRBJ2-2 for the parts outside the CDR3, the full variable domain is EAGVAQSPRYKIIEKRQSVAFWCNPISGHATLYWYQQILGQGPKLLIQFQNNGVVDDSQLPKDRFSAERLKGVDSTLKIQPAKLEDSAVYLCASSLGALNTGELFFGEGSRLTVL.

This sequence joins TRBV9 and TRBJ2-2, with D hard to call. The germline V and J ends were trimmed by 2 bases and 8 bases, with 7 bases remaining between them. CDR1 SGDLS and CDR2 YYNGEE come from the germline V gene. The length of the CDR3 is 12 residues. The CDR3 here is CASSVIMGELFF. CDR3 nucleotides: TGTGCCAGCAGCGTGATCATGGGGGAGCTGTTTTTT.

The table lists this clonotype with a few counts. This chain uses TRBV10-3 with TRBJ2-3; no clear D gene. The V gene's germline CDR1 is ENHRY and CDR2 SYGVKD. The CDR3 totals 13 residues. The V end was cut by 0 bases, the J end by 8 bases, with 9 bases between. The DNA of the CDR3 is TGTGCCATCAGTGAGTCTCGGGTTGCTACGCAGTATTTT. Translated, it gives CAISESRVATQYF.

Notes on this clonotype: The germline gene is not matched at one end of the junction; a read error may be the cause. This chain uses TRBV27 with TRBJ2-2; D possibly corresponds to TRBD2 (5 bases). This CDR3 region has 12 residues. CDR1 is MNHEY and CDR2 is SMNVEV in the germline V gene (reference sequence). The CDR3 reads CASSPSYGELLF. DNA for the CDR3: TGTGCCAGCAGTCCCTCGTACGGGGAGCTGCTTTTT.

In this sample, this clonotype turned up many times. The chain uses TRBV5-1 and TRBJ2-3; 10 bases are shared with TRBD2. CDR3 length equals 16 residues. J lost 6 bases, V lost 1 base, and 8 bases had no gene match. Germline assignment: CDR1 SGHRS and CDR2 YFSETQ. The CDR3 bases are TGCGCCAGCAGCTTGTTCTCTAGCGGGAGTAGGGATACGCAGTATTTT. Protein: CASSLFSSGSRDTQYF.

This clonotype showed up just a few times. The chain combines TRBV5-1 with TRBJ1-4; no clear D. This CDR3 spans 14 amino acids. The V and J ends lost 0 bases and 5 bases respectively, with 8 bases between them. CDR1 is SGHRS, CDR2 YFSETQ, per germline. CDR3 DNA: TGCGCCAGCAGCTTGGACAGAAGGAATGAAAAACTGTTTTTT. Translation gives CASSLDRRNEKLFF. Full variable domain (rest looked up from reference TRBV5-1 and TRBJ1-4): KAGVTQTPRYLIKTRGQQVTLSCSPISGHRSVSWYQQTPGQGLQFLFEYFSETQRNKGNFPGRFSGRQFSNSRSEMNVSTLELGDSALYLCASSLDRRNEKLFFGSGTQLSVL.

The chain joins TRBV27 to TRBJ2-1; no clear D. The V gene lost 3 bases and the J gene lost 10 bases, with 13 bases spanning the gap. The CDR3 runs to 13 residues. Germline V gene data show CDR1 as MNHEY and CDR2 as SMNVEV (reference sequence). CDR3 in DNA: TGTGCCAGCAGTTTTAATGGGGTCGTGGAGCAGTTCTTC. This encodes CASSFNGVVEQFF.

In regard to this clonotype: Just one base apart from a much larger clone, this may be a read error. The chain combines TRBV25-1 with TRBJ1-2; D is uncertain. The CDR3 is made up of 11 amino acids. Germline values: CDR1 MGHDK, CDR2 SYGVNS. The CDR3 region is CASSEWGGYPF. CDR3 nucleotides: TGTGCCAGCAGTGAATGGGGAGGCTACCCCTTC.